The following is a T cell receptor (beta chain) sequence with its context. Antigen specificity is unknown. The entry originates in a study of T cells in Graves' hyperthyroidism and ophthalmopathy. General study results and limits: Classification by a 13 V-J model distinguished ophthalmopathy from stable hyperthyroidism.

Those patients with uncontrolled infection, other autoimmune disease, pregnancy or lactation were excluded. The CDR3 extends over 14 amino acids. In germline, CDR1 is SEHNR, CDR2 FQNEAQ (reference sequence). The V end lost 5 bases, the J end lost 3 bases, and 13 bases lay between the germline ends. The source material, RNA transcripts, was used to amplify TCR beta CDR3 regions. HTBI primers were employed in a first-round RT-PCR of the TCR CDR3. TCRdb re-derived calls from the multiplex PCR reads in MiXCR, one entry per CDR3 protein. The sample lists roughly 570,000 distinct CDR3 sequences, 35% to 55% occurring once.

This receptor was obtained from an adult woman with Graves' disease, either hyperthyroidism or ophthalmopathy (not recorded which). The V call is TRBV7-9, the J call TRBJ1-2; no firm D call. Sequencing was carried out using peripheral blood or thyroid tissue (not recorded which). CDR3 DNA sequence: TGTGCCAGCAGCCAAGGACTCTTCGACTATGGCTACACCTTC. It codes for CASSQGLFDYGYTF.